The entry that follows covers one TCR beta chain sequence. The data originate from a study of blood T cell repertoires in COVID-19. Produced via immunoSEQ multiplex PCR; TCRdb's table is partial and in-frame only. The table includes roughly 35,000 clones, approximately 86% detected once. The specimen sequenced was peripheral blood. The TCR sequence derives from a man between 65 and 85 years old with acute or convalescent COVID-19.

The CDR3 coding sequence is TGTGCCAGCAGTTTCGGGGGCACTGAAGCTTTCTTT. This encodes CASSFGGTEAFF. The chain combines TRBV12-3 or TRBV12-4 with TRBJ1-1; a weak D match, TRBD1 (5 bases). With 3 bases removed from V and 4 bases from J, the gap between germline ends came to 6 bases. The CDR3 runs 12 residues.